A single sample is the source of the 30 T cell receptor beta chains below, sequenced in a study of blood T cell repertoires in COVID-19. Clones were sequenced by immunoSEQ multiplex PCR, and TCRdb holds only the in-frame ones, with some missing. The profile shows a few hundred thousand clones, approximately 80% of them singletons. Sequences were obtained from peripheral blood. Source of these receptors: a human donor in a cohort sampled during active COVID-19.

This clone is a singleton in its sample. DNA of the CDR3: TGTGCCAGTAGGCCTTTGCTGGCCTCTGGGGCCAACGTCCTGACTTTC. This translates into CASRPLLASGANVLTF. The chain has TRBV19 and TRBJ2-6; D is uncertain. From germline, CDR1 is LNHDA and CDR2 SQIVND (reference sequence). V lost 6 bases to trimming and J lost 0 bases, with 12 bases between them. This CDR3 contains 16 residues.

Here the CDR3 reads CAISAHVVGSGGNTGELFF. The DNA of the CDR3 is TGTGCCATCAGCGCCCATGTTGTTGGTAGCGGGGGGAACACCGGGGAGCTGTTTTTT. J is TRBJ2-2 and V is TRBV10-3; 9 nucleotides line up with TRBD2. V lost 6 bases, J lost 1 base, and 15 bases stayed unmatched. The CDR3 has 19 amino acids. Germline loops: CDR1 ENHRY, CDR2 SYGVKD.

The CDR3 DNA reads TGTGCCAGTAGTCCTGGGACACCGTACCAAGAGACCCAGTACTTC. Translating gives CASSPGTPYQETQYF. V is TRBV19 and J is TRBJ2-5, with D tentatively TRBD1 (6 bases). Germline V gene lookup returns CDR1 LNHDA and CDR2 SQIVND (reference sequence). This CDR3 contains 15 residues. The ends were cut back, 5 bases at V and 0 bases at J, with 13 bases in the middle.

The chain uses TRBV20-1 and TRBJ1-1; 7 positions agree with TRBD1. CDR1 DFQATT and CDR2 SNEGSKA come from the germline V gene (reference sequence). The CDR3 totals 10 residues. The CDR3 nucleotides read TGCAGGGCAGACAGGGTTGAAGCTTTCTTT. This gives the protein CRADRVEAFF.

The chain's CDR3 is CASSPMGLANTGELFF. DNA of the CDR3: TGCGCCAGCAGCCCCATGGGACTAGCGAACACCGGGGAGCTGTTTTTT. J is TRBJ2-2 and V is TRBV5-1, with TRBD2 identical over 8 bases. V shed 4 bases and J 0 bases; nucleotides not matched to a gene: 5. The germline V gene has CDR1 SGHRS and CDR2 YFSETQ. The CDR3 consists of 16 residues.

The rearrangement joins TRBV7-9 to TRBJ2-1; D may be TRBD2 (5 bases). Germline V gives CDR1 SEHNR, CDR2 FQNEAQ (reference sequence). V was trimmed by 5 bases and J by 3 bases, leaving 14 bases between them. The CDR3 runs to 15 residues. CDR3 nucleotides: TGTGCCAGCAGCCGAGTAGGTGAGGGCTACAATGAGCAGTTCTTC. Its translation is CASSRVGEGYNEQFF.

V usage is TRBV3-1 (or the pseudogene TRBV3-2) and J usage is TRBJ1-3; 7 positions match TRBD1. CDR1 is LGHDT, CDR2 YNNKEL, per germline (reference sequence). There are 17 residues in the CDR3. V lost 0 bases and J lost 3; bases outside the gene matches: 8. CDR3 loop: CASSQDETGYGGNTIYF. CDR3 sequence (DNA): TGTGCCAGCAGCCAAGATGAGACAGGGTACGGTGGAAACACCATATATTTT.

The chain joins TRBV7-9 to TRBJ1-5; no firm D call. Germline CDR1 is SEHNR and CDR2 is FQNEAQ (reference sequence). The CDR3 covers 14 residues. The ends were cut back, 3 bases at V and 3 bases at J, with 9 bases in the middle. The CDR3 coding sequence is TGTGCCAGCAGCTTCGAGAGGGACAATCAGCCCCAGCATTTT. Translating it yields CASSFERDNQPQHF.

The V call is TRBV4-1, the J call TRBJ1-1; 8 nucleotides align to TRBD1. The CDR3 sequence is 13 residues long. After removal of 6 bases from V and 11 bases from J, the junction contained 11 bases not matched to a gene. Germline V CDR1 and CDR2: MGHRA, YSYEKL. The CDR3 DNA reads as TGCGCCAGCAGATCTCCGGGACAGGCTTGGGCTTTCTTT. It codes for CASRSPGQAWAFF.

The rearrangement uses TRBV13 and TRBJ2-1, with 11 bases identical to TRBD2. This CDR3 region has 16 residues. Trimming removed 5 bases from V and 9 bases from J; junction bases left unmatched: 12. Germline V gene data show CDR1 as PRHDT and CDR2 as FYEKMQ (reference sequence). CDR3 region: CASSRIYSGGAGEQFF. CDR3 sequence (DNA): TGTGCCAGCAGCCGGATTTATAGCGGGGGGGCCGGTGAGCAGTTCTTC.

For this clone: Relative to the germline gene, one junction end is altered; a read error may explain this. The chain uses TRBV7-3 and TRBJ2-3, with 13 bases lining up with TRBD2. This CDR3 comprises 18 residues. CDR1 is SGHTA and CDR2 is FQGTGA in the germline V gene. The CDR3 here is CASSLTSGRALRTDTQYF. CDR3 bases: TGTGCCAGCAGCCTAACTAGCGGGAGGGCCCTGAGAACAGATACGCAGTATTTT.

This clone appeared a single time. The chain is built from TRBV5-6 and TRBJ2-3; maybe TRBD2 (6 bases). In germline, CDR1 is SGHDT, CDR2 YYEEEE. Trimming shortened V by 0 bases and J by 5 bases, and 10 bases separated the two germline ends. The CDR3 spans 14 residues. CDR3 sequence (DNA): TGTGCCAGCAGCTTGGGCGGGGCCCAAGATACGCAGTATTTT. This translates into CASSLGGAQDTQYF. The variable domain in full, with the rest retrieved from reference TRBV5-6 and TRBJ2-3, is DAGVTQSPTHLIKTRGQQVTLRCSPKSGHDTVSWYQQALGQGPQFIFQYYEEEERQRGNFPDRFSGHQFPNYSSELNVNALLLGDSALYLCASSLGGAQDTQYFGPGTRLTVL.

This chain connects TRBV6-1 to TRBJ1-1; D unresolved. Germline-derived CDR1 and CDR2 are MNHNS and SASEGT. This CDR3 is built from 13 residues. Trimming cost V 2 bases and J 5 bases, with 9 bases left between them. The CDR3 reads CASSERPGTEAFF. The CDR3 DNA sequence: TGTGCCAGCAGTGAACGGCCGGGGACTGAAGCTTTCTTT.

This chain uses TRBV6-5 with TRBJ1-2, with D tentatively TRBD1 (6 bases). Germline CDR1 is MNHEY and CDR2 is SVGAGI. This CDR3 contains 13 residues. Trimming left V 6 bases short and J 7 bases short, with 15 bases between. This chain's CDR3 is CASSPGTYGGYTF. The CDR3 region has the DNA TGTGCCAGCAGCCCCGGGACATACGGTGGCTACACCTTC.

The chain employs TRBV18 and TRBJ2-3; D uncertain. Germline CDR1 is KGHSH and CDR2 is LQKENI. V lost 4 bases, J lost 6 bases, and 14 bases lay in between. CDR3 length: 14 residues. Here the CDR3 reads CASSLDSVGDTQYF. Here the CDR3 DNA reads TGTGCCAGCTCACTAGACTCAGTTGGGGATACGCAGTATTTT. The whole variable domain, remainder taken from reference TRBV18 and TRBJ2-3, is NAGVMQNPRHLVRRRGQEARLRCSPMKGHSHVYWYRQLPEEGLKFMVYLQKENIIDESGMPKERFSAEFPKEGPSILRIQQVVRGDSAAYFCASSLDSVGDTQYFGPGTRLTVL.

The chain combines TRBV15 with TRBJ1-6; D not certain. The V gene lost 5 bases and the J gene lost 3 bases, with 20 bases spanning the gap. CDR3 size: 18 residues. Germline values: CDR1 LNHNV, CDR2 YYDKDF (reference sequence). The CDR3 loop is CATSEGVGETNYNSPLHF. The DNA for the CDR3 is TGTGCCACCAGCGAGGGTGTCGGCGAAACCAACTATAATTCACCCCTCCACTTT.

This clone has only a few counts. This chain uses TRBV7-9 with TRBJ2-1; TRBD2 matches at 9 bases. There are 16 residues in the CDR3. Looked up from germline, CDR1 is SEHNR and CDR2 is FQNEAQ (reference sequence). The trim removed 8 bases at V and 5 bases at J, leaving 13 bases unmatched. The DNA of the CDR3 is TGTGCCAGCCTAAATTCCTATAGCGGGAGAGACAATGAGCAGTTCTTC. Its protein is CASLNSYSGRDNEQFF.

V usage is TRBV4-3 and J usage is TRBJ1-2, with 11 nucleotides matching TRBD1. This CDR3 comprises 15 residues. Germline CDR1 LGHNA, CDR2 YSLEER. With 5 bases clipped from V and 5 bases from J, the junction kept 7 bases outside the gene matches. The CDR3 sequence: CASSKPGQGEYGYTF. The CDR3 bases are TGCGCCAGCAGCAAACCGGGACAGGGGGAGTATGGCTACACCTTC.

The V and J genes are TRBV2 and TRBJ2-5, with D perhaps TRBD1 (6 bases). In germline, CDR1 is SNHLY, CDR2 FYNNEI. The CDR3 has 14 amino acids. The germline V and J ends were trimmed by 5 bases and 1 base, with 11 bases remaining between them. The CDR3 is CASSRARGQETQYF. CDR3 bases: TGTGCCAGCAGTAGGGCCAGGGGCCAAGAGACCCAGTACTTC.

V gene TRBV7-9 combines with J gene TRBJ2-1; D is undetermined. V shed 3 bases and J shed 7 bases, with 19 bases lying between them. There are 16 residues in the CDR3. CDR1 is SEHNR, CDR2 FQNEAQ, per germline (reference sequence). The CDR3 DNA sequence: TGTGCCAGCAGCTTCTCTGCGAGTTTACGAGGAAATGAGCAGTTCTTC. This codes for CASSFSASLRGNEQFF.

The chain links TRBV27 to TRBJ2-2, with TRBD2 matching 9 bases. With V trimmed by 10 bases and J by 1 base, 4 bases remained unmatched. This CDR3 region has 14 residues. Germline CDR1 MNHEY, CDR2 SMNVEV (reference sequence). The DNA for the CDR3 is TGTGCCACATTAGCGGGGGTGAACACCGGGGAGCTGTTTTTT. Protein sequence: CATLAGVNTGELFF.

The V call is TRBV11-2, the J call TRBJ1-2; no definite D call. Germline-derived CDR1 and CDR2 are SGHAT and FQNNGV. V dropped 5 bases and J dropped 8 bases, with 15 bases sitting between them. This CDR3 contains 13 residues. The CDR3 region is CASSQTFGRGYTF. The CDR3 DNA reads as TGTGCCAGCAGCCAAACGTTCGGCAGGGGCTACACCTTC.

The genes are TRBV5-6 and TRBJ1-2, with D possibly being TRBD1 (5 bases). The germline gives CDR1 SGHDT, CDR2 YYEEEE. This CDR3 is 14 amino acids long. Trimming pared 1 base from V and 6 bases from J, leaving 13 bases between. In nucleotides, the CDR3 is TGTGCCAGCAGCTTGTATCGGCAGGGAAATGGCTACACCTTC. Encoded protein: CASSLYRQGNGYTF.

The V gene is TRBV25-1, the J gene TRBJ2-7; 7 bases line up with TRBD1. Germline CDR1 MGHDK, CDR2 SYGVNS. The CDR3 length is 13 residues. J lost 7 bases, V lost 8 bases, and 11 bases had no gene match. The CDR3 here is CASVDRIFLEQYF. DNA of the CDR3: TGTGCCAGCGTGGACAGGATCTTCCTAGAGCAGTACTTC.

CDR3: CASSRQGRYEQYF. CDR3 bases: TGTGCCAGCAGTAGACAGGGGAGATACGAGCAGTACTTC. V is TRBV12-3 or TRBV12-4 and J is TRBJ2-7; TRBD1 matches 8 bases. V shed 5 bases, J shed 4 bases, and the junction held 4 bases outside the gene matches. The CDR3 is 13 residues long.

The chain recombines TRBV2 with TRBJ2-7; 10 nucleotides align to TRBD1. CDR1 SNHLY and CDR2 FYNNEI come from the germline V gene. V lost 11 bases and J lost 3; bases outside the gene matches: 7. The CDR3 has 13 amino acids. CDR3 sequence reads: CACRTGGLYEQYF. DNA of the CDR3: TGTGCCTGCCGGACAGGGGGGCTCTACGAGCAGTACTTC.

The rearrangement links TRBV5-8 to TRBJ1-4; D gene unclear. Trimming left V 5 bases short and J 0 bases short, with 11 bases between. The CDR3 covers 15 residues. Germline V gene lookup returns CDR1 SGHTS and CDR2 YDEGEE. The CDR3, as DNA: TGTGCCAGCAGTTTTTACAGTTCAACTAATGAAAAACTGTTTTTT. Residues: CASSFYSSTNEKLFF. Combining the CDR3 with reference TRBV5-8 and TRBJ1-4 gives the whole variable domain EAGVTQSPTHLIKTRGQQATLRCSPISGHTSVYWYQQALGLGLQFLLWYDEGEERNRGNFPPRFSGRQFPNYSSELNVNALELEDSALYLCASSFYSSTNEKLFFGSGTQLSVL.

CDR3 loop: CASSLGQGATEAFF. CDR3 in DNA: TGTGCCAGCAGCTTGGGGCAGGGCGCCACTGAAGCTTTCTTT. The chain employs TRBV5-5 and TRBJ1-1; maybe TRBD1 (5 bases). CDR1 SGHKS and CDR2 YYEKEE come from the germline V gene (reference sequence). V dropped 0 bases and J dropped 4 bases, with 10 bases sitting between them. The CDR3 has 14 amino acids.

The gene calls are TRBV7-8 and TRBJ1-1, with D maybe TRBD1 (5 bases). V was pared by 7 bases and J by 1 base, with 13 bases between. Germline CDR1 and CDR2: SGHVS and FQNEAQ. The CDR3 runs 14 residues. CDR3 coding DNA: TGTGCCAGCACCTCTCTGGGGGGGAACACTGAAGCTTTCTTT. Amino acids: CASTSLGGNTEAFF. The variable domain in full, completed from reference TRBV7-8 and TRBJ1-1, reads GAGVSQSPRYKVAKRGQDVALRCDPISGHVSLFWYQQALGQGPEFLTYFQNEAQLDKSGLPSDRFFAERPEGSVSTLKIQRTQQEDSAVYLCASTSLGGNTEAFFGQGTRLTVV.

The chain couples TRBV7-2 to TRBJ1-6, with D possibly matching TRBD1 (5 bases). Trimming left V 0 bases short and J 11 bases short, with 14 bases between. Germline V gene data show CDR1 as SGHTA and CDR2 as FQGNSA. The CDR3 contains 15 residues. CDR3 coding DNA: TGTGCCAGCAGCTTAGCGGACATAGAGGTGACACCCCTCCACTTT. As protein: CASSLADIEVTPLHF.